The rows below give T cell receptor beta chains drawn from one sample of a study of early T cells in non-severe SARS-CoV-2 infection. Each CDR3 protein gets one entry after TCRdb re-called the 5' RACE reads with MiXCR. The profile shows tens of thousands of distinct CDR3 sequences, around 13% of them singletons. Sequenced: whole blood. All receptors come from an adult who was a healthcare worker with PCR-confirmed SARS-CoV-2 infection or an uninfected control (not recorded which). Both conserved end residues are part of each CDR3. The order of the fields is CDR3 protein, CDR3 DNA, clone size, V gene, CDR3 length, J gene, D gene. A D gene is named only where the DNA matches it firmly. Rows give clone size only sometimes, using once, few, many, or a class for an expanded clone.

CASSPGLAGGRTGELFF | TGTGCCAGCAGCCCAGGACTAGCGGGAGGACGGACCGGGGAGCTGTTTTTT | NA | TRBV7-9 | 17 | TRBJ2-2 | TRBD2
CASSTRQGSTNEKLFF | TGTGCCAGCAGCACCCGACAGGGTTCAACTAATGAAAAACTGTTTTTT | many | TRBV5-5 | 16 | TRBJ1-4 | TRBD1
CASSPTWLNTQYF | TGTGCCAGCAGCCCCACGTGGCTGAATACGCAGTATTTT | NA | TRBV11-2 | 13 | TRBJ2-3 | NA
CASSVAGSGTDTQYF | TGTGCCAGCAGCGTAGCCGGGAGTGGCACAGATACGCAGTATTTT | NA | TRBV9 | 15 | TRBJ2-3 | NA
CASSVDSGSSYNEQFF | TGTGCCAGCAGCGTAGATAGCGGGAGCTCCTACAATGAGCAGTTCTTC | many | TRBV9 | 16 | TRBJ2-1 | TRBD2
CSARTSLTSTDTQYF | TGCAGTGCCAGGACTAGTCTAACTAGCACAGATACGCAGTATTTT | many | TRBV20-1 | 15 | TRBJ2-3 | TRBD2
CSANGQGSTGELFF | TGCAGTGCTAATGGACAGGGCTCCACCGGGGAGCTGTTTTTT | many | TRBV20-1 | 14 | TRBJ2-2 | TRBD1
CASSLLDGENTGELFF | TGTGCCAGCAGCTTGCTGGACGGGGAGAACACCGGGGAGCTGTTTTTT | NA | TRBV7-6 | 16 | TRBJ2-2 | NA
CASGGGTASETQYF | TGTGCCAGCGGAGGCGGGACAGCCTCAGAGACCCAGTACTTC | NA | TRBV6-6 | 14 | TRBJ2-5 | NA
CSARGGAGGPADTQYF | TGCAGTGCTAGAGGCGGCGCGGGAGGGCCAGCAGATACGCAGTATTTT | many | TRBV20-1 | 16 | TRBJ2-3 | TRBD2
CASSSPGGAGGFMNEQFF | TGCGCCAGCAGCTCCCCTGGGGGAGCGGGAGGTTTTATGAATGAGCAGTTCTTC | few | TRBV5-1 | 18 | TRBJ2-1 | TRBD2
CASSFSSAAYGYTF | TGTGCCAGCAGCTTCTCATCTGCAGCCTATGGCTACACCTTC | NA | TRBV7-2 | 14 | TRBJ1-2 | NA
CASRGLAGGINEQFF | TGTGCCAGCAGGGGACTAGCGGGAGGGATCAATGAGCAGTTCTTC | few | TRBV6-2/TRBV6-3 | 15 | TRBJ2-1 | TRBD2
CASSQDYQGWDTQYF | TGCGCCAGCAGCCAAGATTACCAGGGATGGGATACGCAGTATTTT | NA | TRBV4-1 | 15 | TRBJ2-3 | NA
CASMSYGYTF | TGTGCCAGCATGTCGTATGGCTACACCTTC | few | TRBV12-3/TRBV12-4 | 10 | TRBJ1-2 | NA
CAIGRDRGNTEAFF | TGTGCCATCGGCCGGGACAGGGGGAACACTGAAGCTTTCTTT | few | TRBV10-3 | 14 | TRBJ1-1 | TRBD1
CASSLRDRAKAEQYF | TGTGCCAGCAGCCTCCGGGACAGGGCGAAGGCCGAGCAGTACTTC | many | TRBV12-3/TRBV12-4 | 15 | TRBJ2-7 | TRBD1
CSVEGFRGEGYTF | TGCAGCGTTGAAGGATTCAGGGGTGAAGGCTACACCTTC | NA | TRBV29-1 | 13 | TRBJ1-2 | NA
CASSYAGQYSTDTQYF | TGTGCCAGCAGTTACGCCGGACAGTATAGCACAGATACGCAGTATTTT | many | TRBV6-5 | 16 | TRBJ2-3 | NA
CASSLRVLGQTEAFF | TGCGCCAGCAGCTTGAGGGTTTTGGGTCAGACTGAAGCTTTCTTT | many | TRBV5-1 | 15 | TRBJ1-1 | NA
CASSFQVNTQYF | TGTGCCAGCAGCTTCCAGGTGAATACGCAGTATTTT | few | TRBV7-2 | 12 | TRBJ2-3 | NA
CASSEFRLADHSEQFF | TGCGCCAGCAGTGAGTTCAGACTAGCGGACCACTCTGAGCAGTTCTTC | many | TRBV10-2 | 16 | TRBJ2-1 | TRBD2
CASHQYGIIEAIF | TGTGCCAGCCATCAATACGGAATAATTGAAGCTATCTTT | NA | TRBV7-9 | 13 | TRBJ1-1 | NA
CASSQDSRDSYNEQFF | TGTGCCAGCAGCCAAGATTCCCGGGACTCCTACAATGAGCAGTTCTTC | few | TRBV3-1 | 16 | TRBJ2-1 | NA
CASSYPGGTDTQYF | TGTGCCAGCAGCTACCCCGGGGGTACAGATACGCAGTATTTT | many | TRBV5-4 | 14 | TRBJ2-3 | NA
CASSPRTGTYNEQFF | TGCGCCAGCAGCCCGCGGACAGGAACCTACAATGAGCAGTTCTTC | many | TRBV5-1 | 15 | TRBJ2-1 | TRBD1
CASSSRGGVDTDTQYF | TGTGCCAGCAGCTCGAGGGGCGGGGTCGACACAGATACGCAGTATTTT | NA | TRBV21-1 | 16 | TRBJ2-3 | NA
CASSLAEIDDGYTF | TGCGCCAGCAGCTTGGCAGAAATCGATGATGGCTACACCTTC | few | TRBV5-1 | 14 | TRBJ1-2 | NA
CASSLFRGSYEQYF | TGTGCCAGCAGTTTATTTAGAGGGAGCTACGAGCAGTACTTC | few | TRBV28 | 14 | TRBJ2-7 | NA
CASSVGQASLNTEAFF | TGTGCCAGTAGTGTCGGACAGGCCTCTTTGAACACTGAAGCCTTCTTT | many | TRBV19 | 16 | TRBJ1-1 | TRBD1
CASRGTPNEKLFF | TGTGCCAGCCGAGGGACACCTAATGAAAAACTGTTTTTT | NA | TRBV19 | 13 | TRBJ1-4 | NA
CASSPGLTQNIQYF | TGTGCCAGCTCACCTGGACTGACCCAAAACATTCAGTACTTC | many | TRBV18 | 14 | TRBJ2-4 | NA
CASSRQVSGHEQYF | TGTGCCAGCAGCCGTCAGGTGAGCGGCCACGAGCAGTACTTC | NA | TRBV7-9 | 14 | TRBJ2-7 | NA
CASCRYQETQYF | TGTGCCAGCTGCAGGTACCAAGAGACCCAGTACTTC | NA | TRBV28 | 12 | TRBJ2-5 | NA
CSARGDRDYEQYF | TGCAGTGCTAGGGGAGACAGAGATTACGAGCAGTACTTC | many | TRBV20-1 | 13 | TRBJ2-7 | NA
CASSPTSTRIYNEQFF | TGTGCCAGCAGCCCAACGTCCACCCGGATTTACAATGAGCAGTTCTTC | NA | TRBV7-9 | 16 | TRBJ2-1 | NA
CASGLRLAGAYNEQFF | TGTGCTAGTGGTTTAAGACTAGCGGGAGCTTACAATGAGCAGTTCTTC | NA | TRBV12-5 | 16 | TRBJ2-1 | TRBD2
CASSSQGGGSYNEQFF | TGTGCCAGCAGTTCCCAGGGGGGAGGCTCCTACAATGAGCAGTTCTTC | many | TRBV28 | 16 | TRBJ2-1 | NA
CASSSQGGATEAFF | TGTGCCAGCAGCTCCCAAGGAGGAGCGACTGAAGCTTTCTTT | few | TRBV13 | 14 | TRBJ1-1 | NA
CSVGSRYNEQFF | TGCAGCGTTGGGTCCCGGTACAATGAGCAGTTCTTC | NA | TRBV29-1 | 12 | TRBJ2-1 | NA
CASKISGSSYEQYF | TGTGCCAGCAAGATCAGCGGGAGCTCCTACGAGCAGTACTTC | many | TRBV6-2/TRBV6-3 | 14 | TRBJ2-7 | TRBD2
CASSKTSGSWDEQFF | TGTGCCAGCAGCAAAACTAGCGGGAGTTGGGATGAGCAGTTCTTC | NA | TRBV6-1 | 15 | TRBJ2-1 | TRBD2
CASSGQGRWITETQYF | TGTGCCAGCAGCGGACAGGGGAGATGGATCACAGAAACGCAGTATTTT | NA | TRBV7-9 | 16 | TRBJ2-3 | TRBD1
CASSFDSTGELFF | TGTGCCAGCAGCTTTGATAGTACCGGGGAGCTGTTTTTT | NA | TRBV7-2 | 13 | TRBJ2-2 | NA
CASSLMGYSGELFF | TGTGCCAGCAGCTTGATGGGTTATTCCGGGGAGCTGTTTTTT | few | TRBV5-5 | 14 | TRBJ2-2 | NA
CASSQSLLAGQETQYF | TGTGCCAGCAGCCAAAGCCTACTAGCGGGGCAAGAGACCCAGTACTTC | many | TRBV3-1 | 16 | TRBJ2-5 | TRBD2
CSVAGTRSENEQFF | TGCAGCGTGGCCGGGACTAGGAGCGAAAATGAGCAGTTCTTC | NA | TRBV29-1 | 14 | TRBJ2-1 | TRBD2
CASSYHRRESGGYTF | TGTGCCAGCAGCTATCATCGACGGGAGTCTGGTGGCTACACCTTC | many | TRBV3-1 | 15 | TRBJ1-2 | NA
CASSLAGFDTGELFF | TGTGCCAGCAGCTTAGCCGGGTTCGATACCGGGGAGCTGTTTTTT | NA | TRBV7-2 | 15 | TRBJ2-2 | NA